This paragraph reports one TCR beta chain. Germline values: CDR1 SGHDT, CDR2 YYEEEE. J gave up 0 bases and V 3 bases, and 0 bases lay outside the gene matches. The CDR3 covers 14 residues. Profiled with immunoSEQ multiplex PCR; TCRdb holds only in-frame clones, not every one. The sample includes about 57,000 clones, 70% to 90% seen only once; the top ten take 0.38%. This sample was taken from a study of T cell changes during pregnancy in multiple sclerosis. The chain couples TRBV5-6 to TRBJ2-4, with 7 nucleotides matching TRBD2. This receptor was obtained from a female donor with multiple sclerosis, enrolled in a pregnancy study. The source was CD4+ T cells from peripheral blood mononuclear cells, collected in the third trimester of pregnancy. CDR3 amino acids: CASSWGGAKNIQYF. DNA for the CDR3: TGTGCCAGCAGCTGGGGGGGAGCCAAAAACATTCAGTACTTC.